This T cell receptor (beta chain) came from a study of OX40 agonist ivuxolimab in advanced cancers. Looking at the study overall: Ivuxolimab, which targeted the costimulatory receptor OX40 (CD134), was an agonistic, fully human IgG2 monoclonal antibody. Intravenous ivuxolimab was administered to patients every 2 weeks at six dose levels: 0.01, 0.1, 0.3, 1.5, 3 and 10 mg/kg. Of the approximately 50 dose-escalation patients, hepatocellular carcinoma was present in roughly 19, melanoma in roughly 15, renal cell carcinoma in 9 and head and neck cancer in 9. A male proportion of nearly 85% and a mean age of around 60 years, ranging from 23 to 79, were recorded for the dose-escalation cohort. Patients were allowed to have had prior anti-PD-1, anti-PD-L1 or anti-CTLA-4 therapy, and roughly 40% of the dose-escalation patients had been treated with checkpoint inhibitors. Partial responses were achieved by three dose-escalation patients, of whom one had hepatocellular carcinoma and two had cutaneous melanoma. The purpose of peripheral TCRbeta sequencing was to test whether ivuxolimab changed TCR sequence diversity and led to clonal T-cell expansion. The monotherapy dose-escalation portion (N ≈ 50 patients) of the phase I ivuxolimab trial is reported in the paper.

Genomic DNA was isolated from the sorted cells so that the TCRbeta CDR3 region could be sequenced. TCRbeta CDR3 regions were sequenced using the immunoSEQ Assay. TCRdb carries this immuneACCESS record with in-frame sequences only. Its versions omit some clonotypes, under half of them owing to an unresolved V gene in the studies checked, with the rest unexplained. The sample includes roughly 110,000 clones, with about nine tenths observed a single time. The ten largest account for 0.45% to 0.5% of the sample. Notes on this clone: The antigen it binds to is not known. The record has no base qualities; no much larger clone is one base away.

As encoded in the germline V gene (reference sequence), CDR1 is SGHKS while CDR2 is YYEKEE. Its CDR3 holds 18 amino acids, cysteine through phenylalanine. Here the CDR3 DNA is all that survives: 54 bases in frame from base 1. V is reduced by 2 bases and J by 2 bases, leaving a spacing of 19 bases between them. The trial excluded patients who had a history of autoimmune disease or were on systemic immunosuppression. Peripheral blood for TCR sequencing was collected from all dose cohorts at baseline, on cycle 4 day 1, and on cycle 7 day 1. The samples were taken from a phase I, first-in-human, multicenter, open-label dose-escalation trial of ivuxolimab. Adults with locally advanced or metastatic melanoma, renal cell, hepatocellular, or head and neck squamous cell carcinoma were enrolled in the trial. Before TCR sequencing, CD4+ T cells and CD8+ T cells from peripheral blood were sorted into separate populations.

Study-level results and caveats: In partial responders in the 0.1-3.0 mg/kg groups, normalized peripheral clonal expansion was found to be among the lowest, especially among CD8+ T cells. The antigen specificity of the peripheral T cells that underwent clonal expansion was not determined. At doses of 0.1 to 3.0 mg/kg, clonal expansion of both CD4+ and CD8+ T cells in blood was seen between baseline and week 6. Low levels of normalized T-cell clonal expansion were also seen in some patients who did not respond. After ivuxolimab, expanded clones were on average more numerous among CD8+ T cells than among CD4+ T cells.

The V gene is TRBV5-5 and the J gene is TRBJ1-4; D gene: possibly TRBD1, on 5 matching bases. The TCR sequence derives from an adult with an advanced solid tumor such as melanoma, head and neck, liver or kidney cancer. Sequencing was performed on CD4+ or CD8+ T cells sorted from blood, taken in a trial of the OX40 agonist ivuxolimab. The nucleotides read TGTGCCAGCAGCTTCCCCTTGTTTGAGGGGAGCACTAATGAAAAACTGTTTTTT. The resulting protein is CASSFPLFEGSTNEKLFF.